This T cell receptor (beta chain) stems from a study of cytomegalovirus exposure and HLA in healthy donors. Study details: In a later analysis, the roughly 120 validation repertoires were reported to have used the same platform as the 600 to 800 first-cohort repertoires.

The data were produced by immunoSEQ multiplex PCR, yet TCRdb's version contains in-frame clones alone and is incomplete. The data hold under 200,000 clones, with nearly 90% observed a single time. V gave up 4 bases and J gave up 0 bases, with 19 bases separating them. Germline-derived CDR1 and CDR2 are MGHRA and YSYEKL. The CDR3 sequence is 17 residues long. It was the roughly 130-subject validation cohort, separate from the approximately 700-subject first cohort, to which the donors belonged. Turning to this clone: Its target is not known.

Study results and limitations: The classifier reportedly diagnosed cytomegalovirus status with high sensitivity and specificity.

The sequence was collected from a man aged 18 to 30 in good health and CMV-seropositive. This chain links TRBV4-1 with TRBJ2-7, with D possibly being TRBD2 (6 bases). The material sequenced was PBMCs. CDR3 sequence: CASSPLTSPRSSYEQYF. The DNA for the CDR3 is TGCGCCAGCAGCCCTCTTACTAGCCCTAGGAGCTCCTACGAGCAGTACTTC.